The following is a TCR beta chain sequence with its context. V lost 0 bases to trimming and J lost 9 bases; unmatched junction nucleotides: 2. The germline V gene encodes CDR1 SEHNR and CDR2 FQNEAQ (reference sequence). The CDR3 runs 14 residues. Sampling of blood occurred at baseline, cycle 4 day 1, and cycle 7 day 1. Produced via immunoSEQ multiplex PCR; TCRdb's table is partial and in-frame only. The sample holds approximately 61,000 clones, roughly 92% seen once. The data were obtained in a study of OX40 agonist ivuxolimab in advanced cancers. The wider study: Patients got intravenous ivuxolimab at 0.01 to 10 mg/kg every 2 weeks. Dose-escalation cases comprised hepatocellular carcinoma, melanoma, renal cell or head and neck cancer.

V and J are TRBV7-9 and TRBJ2-1, with 10 bases identical to TRBD1. The clonotype originates from an adult with an advanced solid tumor such as melanoma, head and neck, liver or kidney cancer. The sample consisted of CD4+ or CD8+ T cells sorted from blood, taken in a trial of the OX40 agonist ivuxolimab. Written as DNA, the CDR3 is TGTGCCAGCAGCTTAGCCGACAGGGGGCCTGAGCAGTTCTTC. Translation gives CASSLADRGPEQFF.